The clone carrying this TCR beta chain was observed once. Its specificity is not known. The data stem from a study of T cell responses to AZD1222 COVID-19 vaccine. Study as a whole: Both about-4-week and about-12-week second-dose recipients were combined.

Trimming took 4 bases from V and 5 from J; bases not matched to a gene: 9. Germline V gene lookup returns CDR1 SGHRS and CDR2 YFSETQ. This CDR3 region has 15 residues. TCRdb's table, derived via immunoSEQ multiplex PCR, lists solely in-frame clones and lacks some. The sample carries around 100,000 clones, around 89% recorded once. The study, taken as a whole, reports: Repertoires were obtained only post-peak T cell response. Spike-specific TCR breadth and depth were elevated following two AZD1222 doses.

The genes are TRBV5-1 and TRBJ2-5; 9 positions agree with TRBD2. The sample in question was peripheral blood, obtained on day 0 of AZD1222 vaccination. The source is an adult in good health. The DNA for the CDR3 is TGCGCCAGCAGCCCATCTAGCGGGGACGGGGAGACCCAGTACTTC. Translation: CASSPSSGDGETQYF.